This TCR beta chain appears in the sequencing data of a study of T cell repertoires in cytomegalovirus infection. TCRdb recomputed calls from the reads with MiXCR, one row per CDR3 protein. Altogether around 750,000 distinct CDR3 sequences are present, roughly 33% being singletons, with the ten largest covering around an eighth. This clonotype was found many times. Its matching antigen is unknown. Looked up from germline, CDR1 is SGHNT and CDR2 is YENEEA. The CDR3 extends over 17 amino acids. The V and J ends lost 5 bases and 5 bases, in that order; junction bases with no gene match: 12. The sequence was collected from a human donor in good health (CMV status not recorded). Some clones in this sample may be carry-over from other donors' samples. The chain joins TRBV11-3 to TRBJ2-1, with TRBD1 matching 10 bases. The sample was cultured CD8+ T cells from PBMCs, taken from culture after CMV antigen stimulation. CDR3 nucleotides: TGTGCCAGCAGCGTGGGACAGGGGAGAATAGCAGACAATGAGCAGTTCTTC. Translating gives CASSVGQGRIADNEQFF.